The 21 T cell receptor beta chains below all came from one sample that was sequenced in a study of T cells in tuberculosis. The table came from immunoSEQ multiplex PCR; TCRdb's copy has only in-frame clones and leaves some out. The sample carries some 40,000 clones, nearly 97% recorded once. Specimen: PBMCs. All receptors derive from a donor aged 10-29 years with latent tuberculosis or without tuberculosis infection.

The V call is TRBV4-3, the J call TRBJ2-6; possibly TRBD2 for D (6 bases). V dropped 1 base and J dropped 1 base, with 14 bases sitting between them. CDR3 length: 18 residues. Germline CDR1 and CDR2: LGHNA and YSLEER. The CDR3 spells CASSQGSGGGSGANVLTF. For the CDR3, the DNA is TGCGCCAGCAGCCAAGGGAGCGGCGGAGGGTCTGGGGCCAACGTCCTGACTTTC.

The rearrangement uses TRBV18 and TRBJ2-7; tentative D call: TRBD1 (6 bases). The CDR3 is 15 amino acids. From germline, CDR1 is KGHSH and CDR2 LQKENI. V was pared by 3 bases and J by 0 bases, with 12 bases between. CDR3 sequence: CASSPRGRSSYEQYF. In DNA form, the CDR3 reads TGTGCCAGCTCACCCAGGGGCCGCAGCTCCTACGAGCAGTACTTC.

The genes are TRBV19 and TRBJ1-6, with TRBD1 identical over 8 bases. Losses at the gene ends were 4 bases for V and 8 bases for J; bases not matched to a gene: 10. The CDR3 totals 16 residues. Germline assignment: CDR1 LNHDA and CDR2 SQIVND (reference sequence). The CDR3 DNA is TGTGCCAGTAGTACGAAGGGACAGGTAGACCATTCACCCCTCCACTTT. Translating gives CASSTKGQVDHSPLHF.

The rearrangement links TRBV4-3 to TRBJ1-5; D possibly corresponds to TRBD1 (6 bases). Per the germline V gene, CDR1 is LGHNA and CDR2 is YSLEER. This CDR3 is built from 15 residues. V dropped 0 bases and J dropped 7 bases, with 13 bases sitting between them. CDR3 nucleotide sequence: TGCGCCAGCAGCCAAGAACTGGGGGCCGGGCAGCCCCAGCATTTT. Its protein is CASSQELGAGQPQHF.

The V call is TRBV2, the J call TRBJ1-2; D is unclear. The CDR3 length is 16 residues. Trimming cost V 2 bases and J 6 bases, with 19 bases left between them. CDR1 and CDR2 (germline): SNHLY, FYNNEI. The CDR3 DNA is TGTGCCAGCAGTGAAAATTGGTACCCACGAGGGCATGGCTACACCTTC. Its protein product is CASSENWYPRGHGYTF.

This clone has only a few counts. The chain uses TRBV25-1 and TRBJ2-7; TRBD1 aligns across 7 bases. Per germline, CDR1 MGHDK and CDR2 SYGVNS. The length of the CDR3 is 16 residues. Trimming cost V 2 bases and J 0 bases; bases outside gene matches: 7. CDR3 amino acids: CASSERDSYRSYEQYF. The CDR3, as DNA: TGTGCCAGCAGTGAAAGGGACAGCTACCGCTCCTACGAGCAGTACTTC.

In nucleotides, the CDR3 is TGTGCCAGCAGCGTGGGAGGGGGACAAGCCTACGAGCAGTACTTC. Translation gives CASSVGGGQAYEQYF. The V call is TRBV9, the J call TRBJ2-7; D perhaps matches TRBD2 (7 bases). Trimming pared 2 bases from V and 2 bases from J, leaving 14 bases between. Germline CDR1 reads SGDLS; CDR2 reads YYNGEE. CDR3 size: 15 residues.

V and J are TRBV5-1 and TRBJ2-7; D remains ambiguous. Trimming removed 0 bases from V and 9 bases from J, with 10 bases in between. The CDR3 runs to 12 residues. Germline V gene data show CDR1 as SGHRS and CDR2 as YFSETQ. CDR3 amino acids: CASSLDISGQYF. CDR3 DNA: TGCGCCAGCAGCTTGGACATAAGTGGGCAGTACTTC. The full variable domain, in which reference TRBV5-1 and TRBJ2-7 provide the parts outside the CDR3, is KAGVTQTPRYLIKTRGQQVTLSCSPISGHRSVSWYQQTPGQGLQFLFEYFSETQRNKGNFPGRFSGRQFSNSRSEMNVSTLELGDSALYLCASSLDISGQYFGPGTRLTVT.

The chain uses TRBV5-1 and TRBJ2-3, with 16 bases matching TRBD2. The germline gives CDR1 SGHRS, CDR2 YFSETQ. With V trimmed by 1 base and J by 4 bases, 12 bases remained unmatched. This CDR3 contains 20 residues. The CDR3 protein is CASSLTGLAGGRSHADTQYF. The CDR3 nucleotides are TGCGCCAGCAGCTTGACGGGACTAGCGGGGGGGCGCTCCCATGCAGATACGCAGTATTTT.

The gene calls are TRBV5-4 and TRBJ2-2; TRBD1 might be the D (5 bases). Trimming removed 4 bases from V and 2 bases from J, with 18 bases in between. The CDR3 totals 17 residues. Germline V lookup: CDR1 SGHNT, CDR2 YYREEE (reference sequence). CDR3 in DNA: TGTGCCAGCAGCACCACCTTTTCGGACACCAACACCGGGGAGCTGTTTTTT. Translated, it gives CASSTTFSDTNTGELFF.

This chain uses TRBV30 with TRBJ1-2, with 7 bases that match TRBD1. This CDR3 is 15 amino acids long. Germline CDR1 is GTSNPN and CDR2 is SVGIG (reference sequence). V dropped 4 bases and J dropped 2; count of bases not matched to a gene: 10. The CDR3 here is CAWKYRDRENYGYTF. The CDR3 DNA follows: TGTGCCTGGAAGTACCGGGACAGAGAGAACTATGGCTACACCTTC.

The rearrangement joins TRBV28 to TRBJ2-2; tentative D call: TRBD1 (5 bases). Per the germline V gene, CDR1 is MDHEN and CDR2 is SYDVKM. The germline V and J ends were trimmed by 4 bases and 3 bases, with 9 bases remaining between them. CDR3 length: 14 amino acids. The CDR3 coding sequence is TGTGCCAGCAGTTCGGGCAGGGACACCGGGGAGCTGTTTTTT. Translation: CASSSGRDTGELFF.

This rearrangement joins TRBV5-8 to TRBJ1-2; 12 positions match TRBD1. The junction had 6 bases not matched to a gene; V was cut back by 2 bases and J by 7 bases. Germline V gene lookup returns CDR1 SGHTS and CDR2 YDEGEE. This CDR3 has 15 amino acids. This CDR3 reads CASSLWDRGRGGYTF. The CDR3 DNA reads TGTGCCAGCAGCTTATGGGACAGGGGGCGCGGTGGCTACACCTTC.

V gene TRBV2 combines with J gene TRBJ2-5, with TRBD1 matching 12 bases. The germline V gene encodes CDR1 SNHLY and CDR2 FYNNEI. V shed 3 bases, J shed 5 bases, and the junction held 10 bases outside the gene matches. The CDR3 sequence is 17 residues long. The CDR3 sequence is CASSEGTGGRVGETQYF. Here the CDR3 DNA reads TGTGCCAGCAGTGAGGGGACAGGGGGCCGGGTTGGTGAGACCCAGTACTTC.

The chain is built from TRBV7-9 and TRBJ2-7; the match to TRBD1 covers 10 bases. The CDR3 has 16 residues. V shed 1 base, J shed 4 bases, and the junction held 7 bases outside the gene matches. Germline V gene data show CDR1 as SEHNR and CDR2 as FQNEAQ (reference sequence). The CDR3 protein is CASSLVIGTGAYEQYF. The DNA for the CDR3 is TGTGCCAGCAGCTTAGTCATCGGGACAGGGGCTTACGAGCAGTACTTC.

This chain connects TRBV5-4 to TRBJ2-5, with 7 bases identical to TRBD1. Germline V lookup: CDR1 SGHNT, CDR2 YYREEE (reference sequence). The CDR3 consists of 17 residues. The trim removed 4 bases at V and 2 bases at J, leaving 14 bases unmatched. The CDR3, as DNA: TGTGCCAGCAGCCGGGGACAGACCATCCCCGGGCAAGAGACCCAGTACTTC. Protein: CASSRGQTIPGQETQYF.

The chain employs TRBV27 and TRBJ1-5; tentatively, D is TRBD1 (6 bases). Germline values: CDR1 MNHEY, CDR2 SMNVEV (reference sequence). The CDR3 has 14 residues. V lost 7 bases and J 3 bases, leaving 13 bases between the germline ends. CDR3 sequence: CASKPDSFNQPQHF. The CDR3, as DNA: TGTGCCAGCAAACCGGACAGTTTCAATCAGCCCCAGCATTTT.

CDR3 in DNA: TGTGCCTGCAAATGGAGTAATCAGCCCCAGCATTTT. It specifies CACKWSNQPQHF. The chain carries TRBV30 and TRBJ1-5; D gene unclear. The V end was cut by 6 bases, the J end by 4 bases, with 10 bases between. The CDR3 is 12 amino acids. From germline, CDR1 is GTSNPN and CDR2 SVGIG (reference sequence).

The chain's CDR3 is CASSAEGRNSPLHF. The CDR3 DNA follows: TGTGCCAGCAGCGCTGAGGGTAGGAATTCACCCCTCCACTTT. The chain couples TRBV9 to TRBJ1-6; no definite D call. Germline CDR1 reads SGDLS; CDR2 reads YYNGEE. Trimming removed 3 bases from V and 7 bases from J, with 11 bases in between. The CDR3 runs 14 residues.

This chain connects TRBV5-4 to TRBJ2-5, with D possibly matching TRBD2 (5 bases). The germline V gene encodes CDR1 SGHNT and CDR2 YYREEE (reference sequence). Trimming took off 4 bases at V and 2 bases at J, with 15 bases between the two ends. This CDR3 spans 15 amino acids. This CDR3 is CASSPVSGFQETQYF. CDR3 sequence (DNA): TGTGCCAGCAGCCCGGTCTCGGGGTTTCAAGAGACCCAGTACTTC.

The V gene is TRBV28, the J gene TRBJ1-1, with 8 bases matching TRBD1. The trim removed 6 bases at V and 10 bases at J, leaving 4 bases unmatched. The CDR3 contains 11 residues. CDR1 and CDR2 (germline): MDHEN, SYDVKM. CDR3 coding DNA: TGTGCCAGCAGGACCGGGACAGGAGCTTTCTTT. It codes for CASRTGTGAFF. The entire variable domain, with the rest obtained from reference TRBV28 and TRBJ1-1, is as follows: DVKVTQSSRYLVKRTGEKVFLECVQDMDHENMFWYRQDPGLGLRLIYFSYDVKMKEKGDIPEGYSVSREKKERFSLILESASTNQTSMYLCASRTGTGAFFGQGTRLTVV.